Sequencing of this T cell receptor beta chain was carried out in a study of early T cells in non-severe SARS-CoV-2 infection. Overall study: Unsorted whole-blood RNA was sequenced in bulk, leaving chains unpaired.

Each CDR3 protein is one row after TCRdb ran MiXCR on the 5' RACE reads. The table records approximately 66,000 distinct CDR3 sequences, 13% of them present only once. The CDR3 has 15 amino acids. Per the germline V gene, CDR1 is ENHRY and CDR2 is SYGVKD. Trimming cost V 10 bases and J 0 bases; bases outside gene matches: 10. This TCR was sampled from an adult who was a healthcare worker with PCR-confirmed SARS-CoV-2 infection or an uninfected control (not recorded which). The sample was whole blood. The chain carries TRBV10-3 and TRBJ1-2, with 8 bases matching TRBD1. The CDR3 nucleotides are TGTGCCACGGCGGGACAGGCTGGAACTAACTATGGCTACACCTTC. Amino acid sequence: CATAGQAGTNYGYTF.